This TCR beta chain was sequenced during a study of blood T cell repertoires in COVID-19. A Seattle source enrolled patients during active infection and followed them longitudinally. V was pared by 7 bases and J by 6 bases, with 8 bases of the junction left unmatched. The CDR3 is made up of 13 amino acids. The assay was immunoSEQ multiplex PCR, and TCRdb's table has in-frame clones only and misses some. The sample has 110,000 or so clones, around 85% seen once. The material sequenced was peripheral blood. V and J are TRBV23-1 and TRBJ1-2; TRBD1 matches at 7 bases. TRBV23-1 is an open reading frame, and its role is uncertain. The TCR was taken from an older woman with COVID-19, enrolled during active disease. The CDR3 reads CASIPQGGHGYTF. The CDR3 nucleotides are TGCGCCAGCATTCCTCAGGGGGGACATGGCTACACCTTC.